These T cell receptor beta chains were read from a single sample in a study of CD8 T cell repertoires and HIV-1 epitope variants. The repertoire was sequenced with immunoSEQ multiplex PCR; TCRdb's copy has only in-frame clones and lacks some. The sample comprises fewer than 7,000 clones, about 67% of which are singletons, and roughly 40% rests with the top ten. The antigens for these receptors are not known. Material: cultured CD8+ T cells derived from PBMCs. These receptor sequences come from a male donor with HIV. Each CDR3 is given with its conserved first and last residue. The order of the fields is D gene, clone size, V gene, J gene, CDR3 DNA, CDR3 protein. A D gene is named only where the DNA matches it firmly. Expanded clones are given a class, and other clones once, few, many or no size at all.

>TRBD2|NA|TRBV2|TRBJ2-1
TGTGCCAGCAGTGAAGCGGGAGGGCAATACAATGAGCAGTTCTTC
CASSEAGGQYNEQFF
>TRBD2|few|TRBV28|TRBJ2-1
TGTGCCAGCAGTTCAGGAGCGGGAGGTACTTGGAATGAGCAGTTCTTC
CASSSGAGGTWNEQFF
>NA|NA|TRBV19|TRBJ2-1
TGTGCCAGTACCCCCAAGATGGCTGACAATGAGCAGTTCTTC
CASTPKMADNEQFF
>NA|NA|TRBV19|TRBJ2-2
TGTGCCAGTAGTCTCATAAGGGGGGCCCGGGCCGGGGAGCTGTTTTTT
CASSLIRGARAGELFF
>NA|NA|TRBV21-1|TRBJ1-1
TGTGCCAGCAGCAAACAAGCTTTCTTT
CASSKQAFF
>NA|NA|TRBV28|TRBJ1-1
TGTGCCAGCAGTTTATTGGGTAGGACTGAAGCTTTCTTT
CASSLLGRTEAFF
>NA|once|TRBV4-3|TRBJ1-1
TGCGCCAGCAGCCAAGAAGGAGGGGAAAATCAAGCTTTCTTT
CASSQEGGENQAFF
>NA|NA|TRBV5-6|TRBJ2-1
TGTGCCAGCAGCAGTGGGACGCTGAGCTCCTACAATGAGCAGTTCTTC
CASSSGTLSSYNEQFF
>NA|NA|TRBV2|TRBJ1-2
TGTGCCAGCAGTGAACGGGGGTATTCCGTAGAGGGCTACACCTTC
CASSERGYSVEGYTF
>TRBD2|NA|TRBV6-5|TRBJ2-5
TGTGCCAGCAGACTAGCGGGCACCCTCCAAGAGACCCAGTACTTC
CASRLAGTLQETQYF
>TRBD2|few|TRBV7-9|TRBJ2-1
TGTGCCAGCAGCTTAACGGGACTAGCGAATGAGCAGTTCTTC
CASSLTGLANEQFF
>TRBD1|NA|TRBV7-9|TRBJ2-7
TGTGCCAGCAGCTCCCGAGGACAGGGCCCCTACGAGCAGTACTTC
CASSSRGQGPYEQYF
>NA|NA|TRBV2|TRBJ1-2
TGTGCCAGCAGTGTCTCGCACAGTACTAACTATGGCTACACCTTC
CASSVSHSTNYGYTF
>NA|NA|TRBV5-6|TRBJ1-2
TGTGCCAGCAGAAGTGCGGTTGACTATGGCTACACCTTC
CASRSAVDYGYTF
>NA|NA|TRBV28|TRBJ2-5
TGTGCCAGCAGTTTGATAGTAGAGACCCAGTACTTC
CASSLIVETQYF
>NA|medium-sized|TRBV7-9|TRBJ1-2
TGTGCCAGCAGCCCGACAGGTAGCTATGGCTACACCTTC
CASSPTGSYGYTF
>NA|NA|TRBV11-1|TRBJ1-1
TGTGCCAGCAGCCCCGTGAACACTGAAGCTTTCTTT
CASSPVNTEAFF
>TRBD1|NA|TRBV7-2|TRBJ2-7
TGTGCCAGCAGCCGGACAGGGGACTTTACCTACGAGCAGTACTTC
CASSRTGDFTYEQYF
>TRBD1|NA|TRBV6-6|TRBJ1-4
TGTGCCAGCAGTGATTGGACAGGGGGAGATGAAAAACTGTTTTTT
CASSDWTGGDEKLFF
>NA|NA|TRBV11-2|TRBJ2-7
TGTGCCAGCAGCTCCTCGGACGGCTACGAGCAGTACTTC
CASSSSDGYEQYF
>NA|NA|TRBV7-4|TRBJ2-6
TGTGCCAGCAGCTATAGCTCACAAAGTCGGGCCAACGTCCTGACTTTC
CASSYSSQSRANVLTF
>NA|NA|TRBV7-9|TRBJ2-7
TGTGCCAGCAGCTTAAGGGGGGGGCCTGACGAGCAGTACTTC
CASSLRGGPDEQYF
>NA|NA|TRBV5-1|TRBJ2-1
TGCGCCAGCAGCCAGACCGGGACCGAGTACAATGAGCAGTTCTTC
CASSQTGTEYNEQFF
>NA|NA|TRBV4-3|TRBJ1-2
TGCGCCAGCAGCCAAGAGCTCGGATCTAACTATGGCTACACCTTC
CASSQELGSNYGYTF
>NA|medium-sized|TRBV2|TRBJ1-1
TGTGCCAGCAGCCAGGGGAACACTGAAGCTTTCTTT
CASSQGNTEAFF
>NA|NA|TRBV5-6|TRBJ2-5
TGTGCCAGCAGCTTCCTAACACCTCAAGAGACCCAGTACTTC
CASSFLTPQETQYF
>TRBD1|once|TRBV5-1|TRBJ1-1
TGCGCCAGCAGCTTGGTAAACCTCGACAGGGGCACTGAAGCTTTCTTT
CASSLVNLDRGTEAFF